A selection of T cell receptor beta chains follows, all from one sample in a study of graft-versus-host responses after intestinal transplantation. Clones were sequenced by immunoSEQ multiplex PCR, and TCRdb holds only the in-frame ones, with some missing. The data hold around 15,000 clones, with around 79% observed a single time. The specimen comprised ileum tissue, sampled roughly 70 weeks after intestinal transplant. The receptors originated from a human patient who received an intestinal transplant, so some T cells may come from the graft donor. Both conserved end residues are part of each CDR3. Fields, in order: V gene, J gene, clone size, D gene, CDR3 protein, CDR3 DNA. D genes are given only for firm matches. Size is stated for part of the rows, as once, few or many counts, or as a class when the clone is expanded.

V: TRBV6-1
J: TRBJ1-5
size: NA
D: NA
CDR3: CASSRTGSNQPQHF
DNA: TGTGCCAGCAGCCGGACGGGGAGCAATCAGCCCCAGCATTTT

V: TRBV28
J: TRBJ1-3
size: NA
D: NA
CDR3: CASSSRRDRHSGNTIYF
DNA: TGTGCCAGCAGTTCCCGACGGGACCGTCACTCTGGAAACACCATATATTTT

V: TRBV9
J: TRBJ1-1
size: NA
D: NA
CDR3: CASSDTPAGPMNTEAFF
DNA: TGTGCCAGCAGCGACACGCCGGCGGGGCCCATGAACACTGAAGCTTTCTTT

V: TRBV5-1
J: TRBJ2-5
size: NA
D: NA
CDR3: CASSLWGGWQETQYF
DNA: TGCGCCAGCAGCTTGTGGGGGGGCTGGCAAGAGACCCAGTACTTC

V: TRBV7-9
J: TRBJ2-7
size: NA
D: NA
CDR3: CASSLVSLGLNLYEQYF
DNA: TGTGCCAGCAGCTTAGTTTCTCTGGGATTAAATCTGTACGAGCAGTACTTC

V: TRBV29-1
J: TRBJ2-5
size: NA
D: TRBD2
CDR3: CSVFSGGYQETQYF
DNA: TGCAGCGTGTTCAGCGGGGGGTACCAAGAGACCCAGTACTTC

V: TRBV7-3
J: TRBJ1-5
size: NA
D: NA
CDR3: CASSLSATSPQHF
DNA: TGTGCCAGCAGCTTATCGGCGACATCGCCCCAGCATTTT

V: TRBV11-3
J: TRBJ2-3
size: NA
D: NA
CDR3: CASSPITDTQYF
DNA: TGTGCCAGCAGCCCCATCACAGATACGCAGTATTTT

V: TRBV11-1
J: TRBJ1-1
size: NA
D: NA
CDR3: CASSQYRGTEAFF
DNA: TGTGCCAGCAGCCAATATAGGGGGACTGAAGCTTTCTTT

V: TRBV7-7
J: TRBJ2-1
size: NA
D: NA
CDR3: CASSMGVLNEQFF
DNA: TGTGCTAGCAGCATGGGGGTCCTGAATGAGCAGTTCTTC

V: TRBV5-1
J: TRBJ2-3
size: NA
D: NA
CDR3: CASRRSGGADTQYF
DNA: TGCGCCAGCAGACGGAGCGGCGGGGCCGATACGCAGTATTTT

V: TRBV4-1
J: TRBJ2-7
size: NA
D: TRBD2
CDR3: CASSQHLAGGPYEQYF
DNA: TGCGCCAGCAGCCAGCATCTAGCGGGGGGACCCTACGAGCAGTACTTC

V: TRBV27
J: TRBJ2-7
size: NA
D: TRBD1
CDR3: CARQLGTGDYEQYF
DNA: TGTGCCAGACAATTGGGGACAGGGGACTACGAGCAGTACTTC

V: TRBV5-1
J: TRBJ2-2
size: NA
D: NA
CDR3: CASSLIGATGELFF
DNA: TGCGCCAGCAGCTTGATTGGGGCCACCGGGGAGCTGTTTTTT

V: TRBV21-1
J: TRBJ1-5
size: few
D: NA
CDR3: CASSKAVLLGNQPQHF
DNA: TGTGCCAGCAGCAAAGCGGTCCTGTTAGGGAATCAGCCCCAGCATTTT

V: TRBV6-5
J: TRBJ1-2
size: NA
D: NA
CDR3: CASSAHDRSDYGYTF
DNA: TGTGCCAGCAGTGCCCACGACAGGTCGGACTATGGCTACACCTTC

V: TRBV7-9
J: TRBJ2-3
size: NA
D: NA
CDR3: CASSAGWGLTDTQYF
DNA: TGTGCCAGCAGCGCAGGGTGGGGGCTCACAGATACGCAGTATTTT

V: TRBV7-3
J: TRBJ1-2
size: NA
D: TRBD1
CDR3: CASSFRTGGGYTF
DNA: TGTGCCAGCAGCTTCCGGACAGGGGGCGGCTACACCTTC

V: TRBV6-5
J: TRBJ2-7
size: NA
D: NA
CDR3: CASSEFSDEQYF
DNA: TGTGCCAGCAGTGAATTCAGTGATGAGCAGTACTTC

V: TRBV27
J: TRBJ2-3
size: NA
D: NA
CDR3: CASSPAGDTQYF
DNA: TGTGCCAGCAGTCCCGCCGGGGATACGCAGTATTTT

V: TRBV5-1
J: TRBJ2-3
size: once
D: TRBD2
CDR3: CASSLAETSGGLYTQYF
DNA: TGCGCCAGCAGCTTGGCGGAAACTAGCGGGGGGCTGTATACGCAGTATTTT

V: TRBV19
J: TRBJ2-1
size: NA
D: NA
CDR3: CASSIDPLGYNEQFF
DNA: TGTGCCAGTAGTATAGATCCGTTGGGGTACAATGAGCAGTTCTTC

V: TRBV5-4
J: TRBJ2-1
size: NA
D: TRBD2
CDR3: CASSLERGGSYNEQFF
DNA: TGTGCCAGCAGCCTAGAGCGGGGGGGCTCCTACAATGAGCAGTTCTTC

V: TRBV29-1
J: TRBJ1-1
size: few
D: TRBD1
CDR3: CSAPTGAQAFF
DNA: TGCAGCGCCCCAACAGGGGCCCAAGCTTTCTTT

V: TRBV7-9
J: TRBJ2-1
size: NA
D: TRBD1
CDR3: CASSPRTGDNEQFF
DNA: TGTGCCAGCAGCCCCCGAACAGGGGACAATGAGCAGTTCTTC

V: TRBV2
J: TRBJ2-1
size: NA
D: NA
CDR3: CAGRPPLYNEQFF
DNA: TGTGCCGGCCGTCCCCCTCTCTACAATGAGCAGTTCTTC

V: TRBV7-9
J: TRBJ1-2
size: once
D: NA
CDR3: CASSLVRGKTGYTF
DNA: TGTGCCAGCAGCTTGGTGCGGGGTAAAACGGGCTACACCTTC

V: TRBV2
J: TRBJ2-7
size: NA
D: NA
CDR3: CASSQGSGESYEQYF
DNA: TGTGCCAGCTCCCAGGGGAGCGGGGAATCCTACGAGCAGTACTTC

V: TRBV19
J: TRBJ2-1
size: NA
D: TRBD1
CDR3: CASRLGTVGSYNEQFF
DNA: TGTGCCAGTAGGTTGGGGACAGTTGGCTCCTACAATGAGCAGTTCTTC

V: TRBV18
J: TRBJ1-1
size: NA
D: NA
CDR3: CASSPEMGDTEAFF
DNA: TGTGCCAGCTCACCAGAGATGGGGGACACTGAAGCTTTCTTT

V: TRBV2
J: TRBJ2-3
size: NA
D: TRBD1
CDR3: CASSLKPGQGPTDTQYF
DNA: TGTGCCAGCAGCCTTAAGCCGGGACAGGGCCCAACAGATACGCAGTATTTT

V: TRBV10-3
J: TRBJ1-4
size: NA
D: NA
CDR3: CAISGGAGNEKLFF
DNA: TGTGCCATCAGTGGAGGGGCAGGGAATGAAAAACTGTTTTTT

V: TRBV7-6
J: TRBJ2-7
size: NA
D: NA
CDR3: CASSLFGEGEQYF
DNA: NA

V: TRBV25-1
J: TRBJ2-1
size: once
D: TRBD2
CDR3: CASGGAGTSGPYNEQFF
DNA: TGTGCCAGCGGGGGCGCCGGGACTAGCGGCCCTTACAATGAGCAGTTCTTC

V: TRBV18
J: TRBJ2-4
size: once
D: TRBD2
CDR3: CASSLTGGANIQYF
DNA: TGTGCCAGCTCCCTAACCGGGGGGGCGAACATTCAGTACTTC

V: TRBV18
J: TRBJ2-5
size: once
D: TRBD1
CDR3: CASSRWTGQTQYF
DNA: TGTGCCAGCTCTCGTTGGACAGGGCAGACCCAGTACTTC

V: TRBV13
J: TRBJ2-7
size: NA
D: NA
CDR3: CASSLGRDGTYEQYF
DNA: TGTGCCAGCAGCTTAGGCCGGGACGGGACCTACGAGCAGTACTTC

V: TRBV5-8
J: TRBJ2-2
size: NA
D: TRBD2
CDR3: CASPFPGGAGTGELFF
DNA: TGTGCCAGCCCTTTTCCCGGGGGGGCCGGAACCGGGGAGCTGTTTTTT

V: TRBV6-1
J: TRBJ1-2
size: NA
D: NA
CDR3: CASSEGAFFNYGYTF
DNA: TGTGCCAGCAGTGAAGGGGCCTTTTTTAACTATGGCTACACCTTC

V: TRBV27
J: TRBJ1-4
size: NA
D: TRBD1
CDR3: CASSDRVREKLFF
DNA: TGTGCCAGCTCGGACAGGGTGCGGGAAAAACTGTTTTTT

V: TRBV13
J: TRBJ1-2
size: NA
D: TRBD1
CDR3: CASSLTGQVWYGYTF
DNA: TGTGCCAGCAGCTTAACGGGACAGGTCTGGTATGGCTACACCTTC

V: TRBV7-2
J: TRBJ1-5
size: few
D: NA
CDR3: CASSGGVQQPQHF
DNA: TGTGCCAGCAGTGGGGGGGTCCAGCAGCCCCAGCATTTT

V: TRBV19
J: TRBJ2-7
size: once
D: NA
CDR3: CASSRQGLFYEQYF
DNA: TGTGCCAGTAGTCGACAGGGACTCTTCTACGAGCAGTACTTC

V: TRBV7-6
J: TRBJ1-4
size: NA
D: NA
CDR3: CASSASGSGEKLFF
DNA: TGTGCCAGCAGCGCATCGGGGTCGGGTGAAAAACTGTTTTTT

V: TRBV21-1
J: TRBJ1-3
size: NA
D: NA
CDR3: CASSKGGQWNNTIYF
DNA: TGTGCCAGCAGCAAAGGGGGACAATGGAACAACACCATATATTTT

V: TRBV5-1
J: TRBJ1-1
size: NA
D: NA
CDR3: CASSPDPLNTEAFF
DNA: TGCGCCAGCAGCCCGGACCCATTGAACACTGAAGCTTTCTTT

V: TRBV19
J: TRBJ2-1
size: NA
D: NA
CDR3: CASSIAGAWEQFF
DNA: TGTGCCAGTAGTATCGCAGGGGCATGGGAGCAGTTCTTC

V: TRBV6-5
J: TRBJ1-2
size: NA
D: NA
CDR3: CASSYHLRADYGYTF
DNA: TGTGCCAGCAGTTACCATCTTAGGGCAGACTATGGCTACACCTTC

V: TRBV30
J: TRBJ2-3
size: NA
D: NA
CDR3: CAFRGLAEDTQYF
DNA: TGTGCCTTTAGGGGACTGGCCGAAGATACGCAGTATTTT

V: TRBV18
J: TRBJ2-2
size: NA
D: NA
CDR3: CASSPDGNYNTGELFF
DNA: TGTGCCAGCTCGCCGGACGGAAATTATAACACCGGGGAGCTGTTTTTT